The source of this T cell receptor beta chain is a study of cytomegalovirus exposure and HLA in healthy donors. The junction had 11 bases not matched to a gene; V was cut back by 6 bases and J by 4 bases. Germline loops: CDR1 SNHLY, CDR2 FYNNEI. This CDR3 region has 16 residues. Comments on this clone: Its antigen is unidentified.

Study-wide points: Researchers reported that a few CMV-associated chains were confirmed in vitro as CMV antigen-specific.

Primers for the PCR totalled 60 Vbeta and 13 Jbeta. The protocol was immunoSEQ multiplex PCR, while the TCRdb copy is restricted to in-frame clones and leaves out a portion. Of some 170,000 clones listed, around 80% are singletons. The sample was PBMCs. The TCR was taken from a man aged 18 to 29 in good health and CMV-seropositive. The gene calls are TRBV2 and TRBJ2-2; 7 nucleotides match TRBD2. The DNA of the CDR3 is TGTGCCAGCAGCCCCCTGGGGGGAGGGGTCACCGGGGAGCTGTTTTTT. It yields the protein CASSPLGGGVTGELFF.